Following are 4 T cell receptor beta chains from one sample sequenced in a study of PD-L1 blockade in urothelial cancer. Sample time point: peripheral blood 6 weeks after treatment start. TCRdb keeps only in-frame clones here, not all; method: immunoSEQ multiplex PCR. The sample comprises nearly 50,000 clones, approximately 85% of which are singletons, and 1.9% rests with the top ten. Material: PBMCs, obtained around atezolizumab (anti-PD-L1) treatment. Source of these receptors: a man in his fifties with urothelial cancer.

The gene calls are TRBV2 and TRBJ1-4; D remains unclear. Germline assignment: CDR1 SNHLY and CDR2 FYNNEI. Trimming cost V 7 bases and J 8 bases, with 5 bases left between them. This CDR3 comprises 10 residues. CDR3 coding DNA: TGTGCCAGCAAAATAGAAAAACTGTTTTTT. Its translation: CASKIEKLFF.

The V and J genes are TRBV6-6 and TRBJ1-1; the D gene is possibly TRBD1 (6 bases). CDR3 length equals 15 residues. Germline lookup yields CDR1 MNHNY and CDR2 SVGAGI (reference sequence). Trimming cost V 5 bases and J 1 base, with 14 bases left between them. CDR3 in amino acids: CASSLRGGENTEAFF. CDR3 nucleotides: TGTGCCAGCAGTCTTCGAGGGGGGGAGAACACTGAAGCTTTCTTT.

On this clone itself: This may come from a read error, since a much larger clone is one base off. The chain combines TRBV6-5 with TRBJ2-7, with a weak D call TRBD2 (5 bases). Trimming pared 0 bases from V and 4 bases from J, leaving 13 bases between. Germline CDR1 is MNHEY and CDR2 is SVGAGI. The CDR3 is 15 residues long. CDR3 nucleotide sequence: TGTGCCAGCAGTTACTCATCCGGGAATGGGTACGAGCAGTACTTC. Translation: CASSYSSGNGYEQYF.

V is TRBV2 and J is TRBJ2-5; TRBD2 matches at 8 bases. The length of the CDR3 is 15 residues. Germline V lookup: CDR1 SNHLY, CDR2 FYNNEI. The V segment lost 2 bases and the J segment 7 bases; nucleotides outside the gene matches: 9. CDR3 sequence (DNA): TGTGCCAGCAGTGAAAACGGGGGGGCCGTGGGGACCCAGTACTTC. Protein product: CASSENGGAVGTQYF.